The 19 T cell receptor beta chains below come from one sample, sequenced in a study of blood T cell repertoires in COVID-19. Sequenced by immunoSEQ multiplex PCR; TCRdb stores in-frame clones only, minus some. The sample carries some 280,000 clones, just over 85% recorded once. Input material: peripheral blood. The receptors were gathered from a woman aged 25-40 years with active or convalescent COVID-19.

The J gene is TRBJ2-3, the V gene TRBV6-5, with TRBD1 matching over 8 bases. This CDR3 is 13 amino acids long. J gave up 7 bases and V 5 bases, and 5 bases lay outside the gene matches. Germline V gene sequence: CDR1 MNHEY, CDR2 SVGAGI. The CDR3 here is CASSTRTGHTQYF. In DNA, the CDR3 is TGTGCCAGCAGTACCCGGACAGGGCATACGCAGTATTTT.

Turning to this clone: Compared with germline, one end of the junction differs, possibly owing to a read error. The CDR3 region has the DNA TGTGCCAGCACTTACCACGGGGACTCTGGAAACACCATATATTTT. It encodes CASTYHGDSGNTIYF. J is TRBJ1-3 and V is TRBV6-2 or TRBV6-3; D remains ambiguous. The CDR3 has 15 amino acids. Germline V gene lookup returns CDR1 MNHEY and CDR2 SVGEGT.

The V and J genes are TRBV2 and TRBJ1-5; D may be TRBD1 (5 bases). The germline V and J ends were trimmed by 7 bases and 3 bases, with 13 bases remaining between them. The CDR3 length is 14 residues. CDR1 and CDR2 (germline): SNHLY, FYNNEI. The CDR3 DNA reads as TGTGCCAGCACGGAGGGGATCACCAATCAGCCCCAGCATTTT. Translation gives CASTEGITNQPQHF.

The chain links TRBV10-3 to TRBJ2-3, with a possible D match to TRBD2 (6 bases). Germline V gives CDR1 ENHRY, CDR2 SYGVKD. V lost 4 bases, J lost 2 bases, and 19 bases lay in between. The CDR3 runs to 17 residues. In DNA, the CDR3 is TGTGCCATCAGTGCGGCCGCGGGGCGGGGTTCCACAGATACGCAGTATTTT. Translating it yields CAISAAAGRGSTDTQYF.

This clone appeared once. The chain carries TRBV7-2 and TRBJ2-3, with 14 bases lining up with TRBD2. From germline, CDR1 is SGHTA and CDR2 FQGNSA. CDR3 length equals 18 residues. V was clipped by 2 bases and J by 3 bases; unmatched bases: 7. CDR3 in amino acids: CASSLPGTSGGLTDTQYF. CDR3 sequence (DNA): TGTGCCAGCAGCTTACCAGGGACTAGCGGGGGCTTAACAGATACGCAGTATTTT.

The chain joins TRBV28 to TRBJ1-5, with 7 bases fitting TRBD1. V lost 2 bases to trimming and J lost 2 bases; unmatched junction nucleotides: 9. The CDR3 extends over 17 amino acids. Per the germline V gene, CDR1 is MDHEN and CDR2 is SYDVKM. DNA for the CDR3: TGTGCCAGCAGTTTACTCCCACAGGGGCTTGGCAATCAGCCCCAGCATTTT. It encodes CASSLLPQGLGNQPQHF.

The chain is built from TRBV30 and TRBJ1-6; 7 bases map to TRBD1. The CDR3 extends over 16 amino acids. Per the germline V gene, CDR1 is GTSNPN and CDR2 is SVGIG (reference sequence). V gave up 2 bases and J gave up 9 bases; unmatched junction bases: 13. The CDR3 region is CAWSPRVGGGSSPLHF. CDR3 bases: TGTGCCTGGAGTCCACGGGTCGGAGGGGGCTCTTCACCCCTCCACTTT. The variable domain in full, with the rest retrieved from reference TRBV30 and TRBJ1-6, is SQTIHQWPATLVQPVGSPLSLECTVEGTSNPNLYWYRQAAGRGLQLLFYSVGIGQISSEVPQNLSASRPQDRQFILSSKKLLLSDSGFYLCAWSPRVGGGSSPLHFGNGTRLTVT.

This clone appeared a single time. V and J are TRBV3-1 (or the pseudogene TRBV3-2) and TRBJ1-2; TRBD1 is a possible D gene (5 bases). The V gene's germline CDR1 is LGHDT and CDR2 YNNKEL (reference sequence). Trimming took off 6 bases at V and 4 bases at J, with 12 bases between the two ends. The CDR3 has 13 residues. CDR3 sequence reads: CASSLAGTYGYTF. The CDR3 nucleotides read TGTGCCAGCAGTCTCGCGGGGACCTATGGCTACACCTTC.

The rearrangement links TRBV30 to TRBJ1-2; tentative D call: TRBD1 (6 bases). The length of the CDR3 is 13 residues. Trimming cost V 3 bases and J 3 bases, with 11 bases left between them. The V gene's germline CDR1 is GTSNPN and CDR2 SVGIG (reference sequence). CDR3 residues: CAWSRTVDYGYTF. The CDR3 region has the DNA TGTGCCTGGAGCAGGACAGTTGACTATGGCTACACCTTC.

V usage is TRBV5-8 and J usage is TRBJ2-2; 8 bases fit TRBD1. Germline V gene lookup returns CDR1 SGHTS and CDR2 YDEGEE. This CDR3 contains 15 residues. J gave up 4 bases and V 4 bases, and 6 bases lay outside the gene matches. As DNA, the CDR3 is TGTGCCAGCAGCCGGGACAGGCTGGGCACCGGGGAGCTGTTTTTT. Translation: CASSRDRLGTGELFF.

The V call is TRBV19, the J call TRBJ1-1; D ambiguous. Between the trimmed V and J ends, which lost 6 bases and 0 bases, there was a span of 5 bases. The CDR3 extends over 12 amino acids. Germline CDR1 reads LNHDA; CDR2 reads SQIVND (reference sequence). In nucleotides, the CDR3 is TGTGCCAGTAGCAGGATGAACACTGAAGCTTTCTTT. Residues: CASSRMNTEAFF.

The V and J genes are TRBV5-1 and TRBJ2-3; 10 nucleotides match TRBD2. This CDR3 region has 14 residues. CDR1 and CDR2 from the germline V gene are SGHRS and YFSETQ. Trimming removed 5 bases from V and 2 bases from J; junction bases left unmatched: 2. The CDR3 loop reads CASRLAGHTDTQYF. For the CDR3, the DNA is TGCGCCAGCAGACTAGCGGGGCACACAGATACGCAGTATTTT.

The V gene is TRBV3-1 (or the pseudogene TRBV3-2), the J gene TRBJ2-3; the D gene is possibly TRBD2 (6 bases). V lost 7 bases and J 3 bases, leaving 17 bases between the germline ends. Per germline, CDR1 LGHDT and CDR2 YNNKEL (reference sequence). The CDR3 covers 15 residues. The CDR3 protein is CASTTLGGLTDTQYF. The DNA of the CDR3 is TGTGCCAGCACCACCCTCGGGGGTCTTACAGATACGCAGTATTTT.

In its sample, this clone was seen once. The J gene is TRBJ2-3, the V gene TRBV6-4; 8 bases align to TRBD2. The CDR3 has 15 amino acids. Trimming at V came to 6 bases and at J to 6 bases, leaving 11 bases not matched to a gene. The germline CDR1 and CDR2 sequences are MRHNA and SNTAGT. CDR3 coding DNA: TGTGCCAGCAGCCCCACGACGGGGGGGTCGGATACGCAGTATTTT. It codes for CASSPTTGGSDTQYF.

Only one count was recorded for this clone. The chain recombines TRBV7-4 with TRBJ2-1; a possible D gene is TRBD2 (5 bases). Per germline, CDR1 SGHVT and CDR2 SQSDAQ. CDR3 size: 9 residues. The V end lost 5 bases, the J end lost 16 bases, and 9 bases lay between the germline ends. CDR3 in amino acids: CASSTRGFF. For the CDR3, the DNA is TGTGCCAGCAGCACACGGGGATTCTTC.

The CDR3, as DNA: TGCGCCAGCAGCTTGGAAGGGGCGTGGGTAGTTTTGGACACTGAAGCTTTCTTT. This encodes CASSLEGAWVVLDTEAFF. The gene calls are TRBV5-1 and TRBJ1-1; D may be TRBD1 (5 bases). CDR1 is SGHRS, CDR2 YFSETQ, per germline. CDR3 length: 18 amino acids. Trimming removed 0 bases from V and 3 bases from J, with 21 bases in between.

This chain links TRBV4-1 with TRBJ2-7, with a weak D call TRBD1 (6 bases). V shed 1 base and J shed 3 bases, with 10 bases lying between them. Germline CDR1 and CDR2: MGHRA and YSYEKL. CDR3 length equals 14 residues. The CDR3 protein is CASSQGSQGYEQYF. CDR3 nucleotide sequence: TGCGCCAGCAGCCAAGGATCACAGGGCTACGAGCAGTACTTC.

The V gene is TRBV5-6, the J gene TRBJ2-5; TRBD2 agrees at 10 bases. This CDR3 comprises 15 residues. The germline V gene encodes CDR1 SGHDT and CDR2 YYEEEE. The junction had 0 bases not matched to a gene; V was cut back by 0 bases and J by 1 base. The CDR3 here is CASSLASGGQETQYF. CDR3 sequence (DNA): TGTGCCAGCAGCTTGGCTAGCGGGGGCCAAGAGACCCAGTACTTC.

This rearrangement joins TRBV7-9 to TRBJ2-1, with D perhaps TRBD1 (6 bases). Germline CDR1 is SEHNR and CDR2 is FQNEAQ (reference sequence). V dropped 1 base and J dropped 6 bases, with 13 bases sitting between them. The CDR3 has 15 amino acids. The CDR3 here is CASSLVGTPSNEQFF. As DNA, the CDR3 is TGTGCCAGCAGCTTAGTCGGGACACCGAGCAATGAGCAGTTCTTC.